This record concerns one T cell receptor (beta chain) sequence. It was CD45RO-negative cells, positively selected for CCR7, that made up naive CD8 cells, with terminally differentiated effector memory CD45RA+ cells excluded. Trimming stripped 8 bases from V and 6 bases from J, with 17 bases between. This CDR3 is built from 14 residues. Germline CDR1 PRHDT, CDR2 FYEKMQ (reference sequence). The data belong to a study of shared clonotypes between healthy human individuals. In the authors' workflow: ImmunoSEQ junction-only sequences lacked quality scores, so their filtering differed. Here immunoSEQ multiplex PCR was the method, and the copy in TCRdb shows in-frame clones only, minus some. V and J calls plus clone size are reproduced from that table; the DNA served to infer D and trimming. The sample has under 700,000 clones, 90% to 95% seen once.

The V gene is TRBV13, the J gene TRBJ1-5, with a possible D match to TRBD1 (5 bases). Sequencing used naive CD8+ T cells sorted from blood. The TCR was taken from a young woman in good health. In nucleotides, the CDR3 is TGTGCCAGCGCCAGTAGTGGGGCAGGTCAGCCCCAGCATTTT. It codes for CASASSGAGQPQHF. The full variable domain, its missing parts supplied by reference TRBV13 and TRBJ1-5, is AAGVIQSPRHLIKEKRETATLKCYPIPRHDTVYWYQQGPGQDPQFLISFYEKMQSDKGSIPDRFSAQQFSDYHSELNMSSLELGDSALYFCASASSGAGQPQHFGDGTRLSIL.